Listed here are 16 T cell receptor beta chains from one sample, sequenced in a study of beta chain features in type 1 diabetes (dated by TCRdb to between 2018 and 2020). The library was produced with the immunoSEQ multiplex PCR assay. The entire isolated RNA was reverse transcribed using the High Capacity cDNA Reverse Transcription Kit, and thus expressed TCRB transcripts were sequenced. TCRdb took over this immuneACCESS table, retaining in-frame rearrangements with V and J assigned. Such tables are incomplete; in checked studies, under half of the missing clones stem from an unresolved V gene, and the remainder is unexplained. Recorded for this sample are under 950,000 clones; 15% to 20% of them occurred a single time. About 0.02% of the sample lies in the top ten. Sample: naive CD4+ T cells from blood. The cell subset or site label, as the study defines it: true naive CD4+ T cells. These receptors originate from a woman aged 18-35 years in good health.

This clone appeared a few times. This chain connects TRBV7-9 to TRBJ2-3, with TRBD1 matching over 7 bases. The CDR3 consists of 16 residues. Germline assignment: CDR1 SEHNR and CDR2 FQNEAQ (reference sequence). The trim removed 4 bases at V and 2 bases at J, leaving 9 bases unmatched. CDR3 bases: TGTGCCAGCAGCTGGGGGACAGCCTTACTCACAGATACGCAGTATTTT. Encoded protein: CASSWGTALLTDTQYF.

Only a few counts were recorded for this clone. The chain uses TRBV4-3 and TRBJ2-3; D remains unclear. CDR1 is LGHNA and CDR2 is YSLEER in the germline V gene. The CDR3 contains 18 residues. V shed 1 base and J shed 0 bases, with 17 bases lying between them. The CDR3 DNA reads TGCGCCAGCAGCCAAGGGCCCGTACCGGAGCGTAGCACAGATACGCAGTATTTT. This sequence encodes CASSQGPVPERSTDTQYF.

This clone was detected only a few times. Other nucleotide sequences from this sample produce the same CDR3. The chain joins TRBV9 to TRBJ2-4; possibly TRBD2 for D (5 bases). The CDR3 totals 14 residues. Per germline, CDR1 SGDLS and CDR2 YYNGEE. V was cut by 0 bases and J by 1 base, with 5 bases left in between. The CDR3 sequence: CASSVGEAKNIQYF. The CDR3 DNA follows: TGTGCCAGCAGCGTAGGGGAGGCCAAAAACATTCAGTACTTC.

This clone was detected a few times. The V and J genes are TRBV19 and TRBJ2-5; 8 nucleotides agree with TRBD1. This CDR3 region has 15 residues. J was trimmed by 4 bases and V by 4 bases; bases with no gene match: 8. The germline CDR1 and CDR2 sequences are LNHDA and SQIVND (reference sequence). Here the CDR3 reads CASSTIGTGGETQYF. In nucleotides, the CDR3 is TGTGCCAGTAGTACCATCGGGACAGGCGGAGAGACCCAGTACTTC.

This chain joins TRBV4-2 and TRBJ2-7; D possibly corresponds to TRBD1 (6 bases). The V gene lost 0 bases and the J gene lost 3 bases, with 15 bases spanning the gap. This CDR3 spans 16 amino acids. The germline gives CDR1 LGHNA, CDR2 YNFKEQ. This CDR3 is CASSQEWGQGIYEQYF. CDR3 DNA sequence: TGTGCCAGCAGCCAAGAATGGGGCCAGGGGATCTACGAGCAGTACTTC.

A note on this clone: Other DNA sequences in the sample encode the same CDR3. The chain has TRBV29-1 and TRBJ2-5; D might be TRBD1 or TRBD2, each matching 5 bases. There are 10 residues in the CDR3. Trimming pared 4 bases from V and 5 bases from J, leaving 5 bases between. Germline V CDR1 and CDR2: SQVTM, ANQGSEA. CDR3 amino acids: CSVGGETQYF. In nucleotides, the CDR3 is TGCAGCGTTGGGGGGGAGACCCAGTACTTC.

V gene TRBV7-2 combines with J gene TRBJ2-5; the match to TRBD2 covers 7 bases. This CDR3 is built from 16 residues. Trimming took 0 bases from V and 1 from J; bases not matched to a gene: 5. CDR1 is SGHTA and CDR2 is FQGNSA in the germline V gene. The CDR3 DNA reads TGTGCCAGCAGCTTAGCGCTGCGCGGGGGCCAAGAGACCCAGTACTTC. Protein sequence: CASSLALRGGQETQYF. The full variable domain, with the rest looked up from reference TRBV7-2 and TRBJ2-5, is GAGVSQSPSNKVTEKGKDVELRCDPISGHTALYWYRQSLGQGLEFLIYFQGNSAPDKSGLPSDRFSAERTGGSVSTLTIQRTQQEDSAVYLCASSLALRGGQETQYFGPGTRLLVL.

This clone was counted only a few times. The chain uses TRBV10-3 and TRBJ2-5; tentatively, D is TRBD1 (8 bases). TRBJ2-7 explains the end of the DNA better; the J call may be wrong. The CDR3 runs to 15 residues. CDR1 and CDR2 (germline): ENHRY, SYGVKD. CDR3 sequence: CAIRVGQGGDYEQYF. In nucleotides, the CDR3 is TGTGCCATCAGAGTCGGACAGGGAGGGGACTACGAGCAGTACTTC.

CDR3 coding DNA: TGCGCCAGCAGCTCCGGGACGAACTACGAGCAGTACTTC. Translating it yields CASSSGTNYEQYF. The gene calls are TRBV5-1 and TRBJ2-7; perhaps D is TRBD1 or TRBD2 (5 bases each). V dropped 3 bases and J dropped 3 bases, with 10 bases sitting between them. The CDR3 totals 13 residues. CDR1 SGHRS and CDR2 YFSETQ come from the germline V gene. Complete variable domain (other parts from reference TRBV5-1 and TRBJ2-7): KAGVTQTPRYLIKTRGQQVTLSCSPISGHRSVSWYQQTPGQGLQFLFEYFSETQRNKGNFPGRFSGRQFSNSRSEMNVSTLELGDSALYLCASSSGTNYEQYFGPGTRLTVT.

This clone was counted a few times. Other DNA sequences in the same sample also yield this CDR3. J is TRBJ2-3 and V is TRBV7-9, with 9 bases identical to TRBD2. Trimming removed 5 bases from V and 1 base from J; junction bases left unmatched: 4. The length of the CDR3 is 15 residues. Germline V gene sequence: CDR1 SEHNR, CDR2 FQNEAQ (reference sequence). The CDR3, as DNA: TGTGCCAGCAGCCCCAGACTAGCGGGCACAGATACGCAGTATTTT. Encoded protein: CASSPRLAGTDTQYF.

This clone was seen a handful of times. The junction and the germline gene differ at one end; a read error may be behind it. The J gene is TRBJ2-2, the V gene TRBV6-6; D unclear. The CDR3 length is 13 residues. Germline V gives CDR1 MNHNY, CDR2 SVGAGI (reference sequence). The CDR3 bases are TGTGCCATCAGTGAGCACTCAACTGGGGAGCTGTTTTTT. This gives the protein CAISEHSTGELFF.

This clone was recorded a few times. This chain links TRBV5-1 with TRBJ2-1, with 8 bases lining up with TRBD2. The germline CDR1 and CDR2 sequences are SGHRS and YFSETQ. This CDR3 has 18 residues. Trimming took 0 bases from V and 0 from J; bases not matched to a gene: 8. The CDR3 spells CASSLAWVTSVSYNEQFF. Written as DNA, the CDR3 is TGCGCCAGCAGCTTGGCCTGGGTGACTAGCGTCTCCTACAATGAGCAGTTCTTC.

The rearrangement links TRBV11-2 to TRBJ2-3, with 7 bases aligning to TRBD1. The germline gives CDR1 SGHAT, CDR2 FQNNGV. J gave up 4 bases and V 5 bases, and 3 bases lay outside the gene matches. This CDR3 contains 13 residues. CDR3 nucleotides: TGTGCCAGCAGCCGACAGGGAGCAGATACGCAGTATTTT. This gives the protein CASSRQGADTQYF.

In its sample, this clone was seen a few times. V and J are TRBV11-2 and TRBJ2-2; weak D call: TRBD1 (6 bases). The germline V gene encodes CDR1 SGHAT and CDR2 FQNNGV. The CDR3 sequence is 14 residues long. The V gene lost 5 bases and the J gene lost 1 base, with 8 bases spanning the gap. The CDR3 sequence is CASSQDRNTGELFF. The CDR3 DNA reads TGTGCCAGCAGCCAGGACAGGAACACCGGGGAGCTGTTTTTT.

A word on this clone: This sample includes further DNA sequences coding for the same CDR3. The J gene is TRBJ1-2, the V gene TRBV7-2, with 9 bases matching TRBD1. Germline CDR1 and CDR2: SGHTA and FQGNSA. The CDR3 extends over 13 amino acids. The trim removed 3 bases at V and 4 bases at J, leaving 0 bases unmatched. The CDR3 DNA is TGTGCCAGCAGCTTGGACAGGGGCTATGGCTACACCTTC. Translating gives CASSLDRGYGYTF.

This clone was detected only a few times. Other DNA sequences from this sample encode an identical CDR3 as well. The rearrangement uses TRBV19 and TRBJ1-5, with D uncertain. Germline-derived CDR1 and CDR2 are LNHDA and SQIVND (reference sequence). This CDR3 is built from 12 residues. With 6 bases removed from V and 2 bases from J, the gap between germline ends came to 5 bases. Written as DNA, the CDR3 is TGTGCCAGTAGCCAGCGCAATCAGCCCCAGCATTTT. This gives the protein CASSQRNQPQHF.